The 17 T cell receptor beta chains below all came from one sample that was sequenced in a study of early T cells in non-severe SARS-CoV-2 infection. TCRdb itself ran the 5' RACE reads through MiXCR, one entry per CDR3 protein. The table includes tens of thousands of distinct CDR3 sequences, around 13% detected once. Material for sequencing was whole blood. These receptors all stem from an adult who was a healthcare worker with PCR-confirmed SARS-CoV-2 infection or an uninfected control (not recorded which).

This clonotype occurred a few times. V is TRBV10-3 and J is TRBJ2-2; D possibly corresponds to TRBD1 (5 bases). Trimming cost V 10 bases and J 1 base, with 10 bases left between them. The CDR3 has 13 residues. Germline V gene lookup returns CDR1 ENHRY and CDR2 SYGVKD. As DNA, the CDR3 is TGTGCCACCGACAGAGAGAACACCGGGGAGCTGTTTTTT. Its translation is CATDRENTGELFF.

The chain couples TRBV7-2 to TRBJ2-1, with 7 bases that match TRBD2. This CDR3 comprises 15 residues. V shed 4 bases and J 4 bases; nucleotides not matched to a gene: 7. CDR1 SGHTA and CDR2 FQGNSA come from the germline V gene. CDR3 coding DNA: TGTGCCAGCAGCTCCGGGGGGACTTTTTACAATGAGCAGTTCTTC. This codes for CASSSGGTFYNEQFF.

CDR3 loop: CASSFSPDEQYF. The CDR3 nucleotides are TGTGCCAGCAGCTTTTCGCCGGACGAGCAGTACTTC. This chain joins TRBV5-5 and TRBJ2-7; D unresolved. CDR1 SGHKS and CDR2 YYEKEE come from the germline V gene (reference sequence). V lost 2 bases and J 5 bases, leaving 8 bases between the germline ends. The CDR3 is 12 amino acids.

On this clonotype: A read error may be the cause here, since a much bigger clone is one base away. The chain carries TRBV6-6 and TRBJ2-2; D remains ambiguous. The CDR3 covers 12 residues. CDR1 and CDR2 (germline): MNHNY, SVGAGI (reference sequence). Here the CDR3 DNA reads TGTGCCAGCAGCCCGAACATCGGGGAGCTGTTTTTT. Its protein is CASSPNIGELFF.

This clonotype has at least ten counts. The chain combines TRBV12-3 or TRBV12-4 with TRBJ1-1, with D possibly TRBD1 on 5 matching bases. The ends were cut back, 7 bases at V and 0 bases at J, with 12 bases in the middle. The CDR3 loop spans 14 amino acids. CDR3 amino acids: CASTERGMNTEAFF. The CDR3 bases are TGTGCCAGCACCGAACGGGGGATGAACACTGAAGCTTTCTTT.

This clonotype was seen a few times. The chain uses TRBV11-1 and TRBJ2-7; unclear D gene. The germline CDR1 and CDR2 sequences are SGHAT and FQDESV (reference sequence). V lost 4 bases and J 8 bases, leaving 18 bases between the germline ends. The CDR3 is 14 amino acids. CDR3 coding DNA: TGTGCCAGCAGCTCGTCACGGGCCCCGGGCCAGCAGTACTTC. It encodes CASSSSRAPGQQYF.

This clonotype was counted between two and nine times. V usage is TRBV3-1 and J usage is TRBJ2-1; D might be TRBD2 (6 bases). V lost 1 base and J 10 bases, leaving 14 bases between the germline ends. Germline V gene lookup returns CDR1 LGHDT and CDR2 YNNKEL (reference sequence). There are 14 residues in the CDR3. The CDR3 is CASSQVAVREEQFF. The CDR3 DNA reads TGTGCCAGCAGCCAAGTAGCGGTGCGGGAAGAGCAGTTCTTC.

This clonotype was detected ten times or more. The chain is built from TRBV29-1 and TRBJ1-3; D ambiguous. CDR1 and CDR2 from the germline V gene are SQVTM and ANQGSEA. There are 13 residues in the CDR3. Trimming removed 3 bases from V and 0 bases from J, with 6 bases in between. CDR3 in amino acids: CSVDDPSGNTIYF. The CDR3 nucleotides read TGCAGCGTTGACGACCCCTCTGGAAACACCATATATTTT. Full variable domain (rest looked up from reference TRBV29-1 and TRBJ1-3): SAVISQKPSRDICQRGTSLTIQCQVDSQVTMMFWYRQQPGQSLTLIATANQGSEATYESGFVIDKFPISRPNLTFSTLTVSNMSPEDSSIYLCSVDDPSGNTIYFGEGSWLTVV.

This clonotype has more than one count but fewer than ten. V is TRBV5-4 and J is TRBJ2-5; a possible D gene is TRBD2 (5 bases). Per the germline V gene, CDR1 is SGHNT and CDR2 is YYREEE (reference sequence). This CDR3 is 15 amino acids long. Trimming took off 1 base at V and 1 base at J, with 11 bases between the two ends. Here the CDR3 DNA reads TGTGCCAGCAGCTTGCGGGGTTTTAGCCAAGAGACCCAGTACTTC. Translated, it gives CASSLRGFSQETQYF.

This clonotype was picked up a small number of times. The genes are TRBV19 and TRBJ2-6, with a tentative D call TRBD2 (6 bases). CDR1 and CDR2 (germline): LNHDA, SQIVND (reference sequence). V lost 3 bases, J lost 0 bases, and 12 bases lay in between. The CDR3 loop spans 17 amino acids. The CDR3: CASSMEGFSSGANVLTF. Written as DNA, the CDR3 is TGTGCCAGTAGTATGGAGGGGTTTAGCTCTGGGGCCAACGTCCTGACTTTC.

This clonotype was seen ten or more times. J is TRBJ1-5 and V is TRBV28; no definite D call. This CDR3 has 13 residues. Germline values: CDR1 MDHEN, CDR2 SYDVKM. The V and J ends lost 8 bases and 6 bases respectively, with 14 bases between them. The CDR3 DNA sequence: TGTGCCAGCTCGTGGGAGGGTGGTCAGCCCCAGCATTTT. It encodes CASSWEGGQPQHF.

This chain connects TRBV20-1 to TRBJ2-5; 8 nucleotides line up with TRBD2. The CDR3 length is 15 residues. Germline V gives CDR1 DFQATT, CDR2 SNEGSKA (reference sequence). The junction had 6 bases not matched to a gene; V was cut back by 0 bases and J by 3 bases. CDR3 sequence reads: CSARDLAGYEETQYF. CDR3 sequence (DNA): TGCAGTGCTAGAGATCTAGCGGGTTACGAAGAGACCCAGTACTTC.

The chain uses TRBV7-2 and TRBJ1-1; possibly TRBD1 for D (6 bases). CDR3 size: 15 residues. The germline V gene encodes CDR1 SGHTA and CDR2 FQGNSA. Trimming shortened V by 3 bases and J by 1 base, and 12 bases separated the two germline ends. The CDR3 sequence is CASSFTGNTNTEAFF. The CDR3 coding sequence is TGTGCCAGCAGCTTCACAGGGAACACGAACACTGAAGCTTTCTTT.

This clonotype was seen at least ten times. The chain joins TRBV24-1 to TRBJ2-3; D remains unclear. Germline-derived CDR1 and CDR2 are KGHDR and SFDVKD. CDR3 length equals 14 residues. Deletions cut 3 bases from V and 2 bases from J, with 8 bases between. The CDR3 here is CATSDRLPTDTQYF. The DNA for the CDR3 is TGTGCCACCAGTGATAGGCTACCCACAGATACGCAGTATTTT.

V gene TRBV20-1 combines with J gene TRBJ2-3, with TRBD2 matching over 8 bases. This CDR3 is built from 16 residues. V lost 3 bases to trimming and J lost 2 bases; unmatched junction nucleotides: 10. From germline, CDR1 is DFQATT and CDR2 SNEGSKA (reference sequence). CDR3 nucleotides: TGCAGTGCTAGGGAGGGGTTAGCGGGGTTCACAGATACGCAGTATTTT. This codes for CSAREGLAGFTDTQYF.

This clonotype was detected ten times or more. The V call is TRBV2, the J call TRBJ2-3; 7 nucleotides line up with TRBD2. The trim removed 8 bases at V and 2 bases at J, leaving 10 bases unmatched. The germline gives CDR1 SNHLY, CDR2 FYNNEI. This CDR3 has 15 residues. CDR3 protein: CASLSQRGLTDTQYF. Here the CDR3 DNA reads TGTGCCAGCCTCTCCCAGCGGGGACTCACAGATACGCAGTATTTT.

This chain links TRBV10-3 with TRBJ2-1; D is uncertain. The germline V gene encodes CDR1 ENHRY and CDR2 SYGVKD. V gave up 3 bases and J gave up 0 bases, with 15 bases separating them. The CDR3 consists of 17 residues. CDR3 DNA sequence: TGTGCCATCAGTGACCCCTCTGGGATCAACTCCTACAATGAGCAGTTCTTC. This sequence encodes CAISDPSGINSYNEQFF.